This T cell receptor (beta chain) came from a study of beta chain features in type 1 diabetes. Study outcomes and limitations: The question of HLA type influencing TCRB rearrangement was one that remained unresolved here. In every one of the four CD4+ subsets, TCRB CDR3s were moderately but significantly shorter in Type 1 diabetes patients.

What was sequenced were expressed TCRB transcripts, since all of the isolated RNA had been reverse transcribed. The method was immunoSEQ multiplex PCR; TCRdb's version includes in-frame clones alone and lacks a portion of them. This table has hundreds of thousands of clones, 9.6% appearing once. About this clone: What it recognizes is unknown.

CDR3 length: 14 amino acids. CDR1 and CDR2 from the germline V gene are SGDLS and YYNGEE. The V segment lost 0 bases and the J segment 4 bases; nucleotides outside the gene matches: 3. The chain is built from TRBV9 and TRBJ1-2; 7 bases match TRBD1. This sequence originates from a woman under 30 in good health. The sample comprised naive CD4+ T cells from blood. CDR3: CASSVDRGGYGYTF. The CDR3 DNA is TGTGCCAGCAGCGTAGACAGGGGAGGCTATGGCTACACCTTC.